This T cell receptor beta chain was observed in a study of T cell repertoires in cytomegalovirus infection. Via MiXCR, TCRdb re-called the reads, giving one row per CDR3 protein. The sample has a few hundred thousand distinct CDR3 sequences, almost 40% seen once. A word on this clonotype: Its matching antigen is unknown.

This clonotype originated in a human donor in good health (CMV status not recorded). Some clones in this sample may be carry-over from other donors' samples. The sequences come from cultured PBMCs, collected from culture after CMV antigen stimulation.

The CDR3 reads CASSAQGRDTEAFF. The DNA for the CDR3 is TGTGCCAGCAGCGCCCAGGGTAGGGACACTGAAGCTTTCTTT. The chain carries TRBV6-5 and TRBJ1-1, with TRBD1 as a possible D gene (5 bases). Germline CDR1 is MNHEY and CDR2 is SVGAGI. This CDR3 spans 14 amino acids. V lost 6 bases to trimming and J lost 3 bases, with 14 bases between them.